Below are 26 T cell receptor beta chains sequenced from a single sample in a study of blood T cells in healthy people across ages. Alongside a J-beta primer mix, a sample-barcoded 5' primer served in a second PCR lasting 7 to 11 cycles. TCRdb used MiXCR to reprocess the 5' RACE reads, holding one entry per CDR3 protein. The data show more than 900,000 distinct CDR3 sequences, almost 30% seen once. These same data were also listed under a study on T cells of mothers and their children.

The sample taken for sequencing was blood. The source of these receptors is a woman aged 40-49 years in good health.

This clonotype was seen ten or more times. The chain couples TRBV7-2 to TRBJ2-3; possibly TRBD1 or TRBD2 for D (6 bases each). The CDR3 consists of 16 residues. Trimming stripped 1 base from V and 3 bases from J, with 14 bases between. Germline values: CDR1 SGHTA, CDR2 FQGNSA. CDR3 DNA sequence: TGTGCCAGCAGCTTAGGGGGGGCTAGAGCAACAGATACGCAGTATTTT. Protein product: CASSLGGARATDTQYF. Together with reference TRBV7-2 and TRBJ2-3, the CDR3 gives the full variable domain: GAGVSQSPSNKVTEKGKDVELRCDPISGHTALYWYRQSLGQGLEFLIYFQGNSAPDKSGLPSDRFSAERTGGSVSTLTIQRTQQEDSAVYLCASSLGGARATDTQYFGPGTRLTVL.

V and J are TRBV7-2 and TRBJ1-1, with D hard to call. The CDR3 loop spans 12 amino acids. The germline V and J ends were trimmed by 4 bases and 2 bases, with 5 bases remaining between them. Germline CDR1 and CDR2: SGHTA and FQGNSA. The CDR3 bases are TGTGCCAGCAGCTACAAAAACACTGAAGCTTTCTTT. It specifies CASSYKNTEAFF.

This clonotype occurred a few times. The chain employs TRBV19 and TRBJ2-1; TRBD2 is a possible D gene (6 bases). Deletions cut 4 bases from V and 2 bases from J, with 15 bases between. The CDR3 loop spans 16 amino acids. Germline CDR1 and CDR2: LNHDA and SQIVND (reference sequence). The CDR3 protein is CASSTSGTSTYNEQFF. The CDR3 DNA is TGTGCCAGTAGTACTTCCGGGACTTCTACCTACAATGAGCAGTTCTTC.

The CDR3 sequence: CASSWGTGPGQPQHF. The CDR3 DNA reads as TGTGCCAGCAGCTGGGGAACAGGGCCGGGGCAGCCCCAGCATTTT. The genes are TRBV7-2 and TRBJ1-5, with TRBD1 as a possible D gene (6 bases). The CDR3 extends over 15 amino acids. Trimming took off 4 bases at V and 7 bases at J, with 17 bases between the two ends. The germline CDR1 and CDR2 sequences are SGHTA and FQGNSA.

This clonotype has only a few counts. The genes are TRBV6-5 and TRBJ1-5; 9 bases line up with TRBD1. The V gene's germline CDR1 is MNHEY and CDR2 SVGAGI. CDR3 size: 18 residues. V was pared by 4 bases and J by 7 bases, with 17 bases of the junction left unmatched. CDR3 sequence: CASSSDIGQGPSGQPQHF. Written as DNA, the CDR3 is TGTGCCAGCAGTTCAGATATAGGACAGGGGCCCTCAGGGCAGCCCCAGCATTTT.

The CDR3, as DNA: TGTGCCAGCAGCCCGACCCCGGGGGAGAGCTCCTACGAGCAGTACTTC. Translation: CASSPTPGESSYEQYF. This chain joins TRBV11-3 and TRBJ2-7, with D possibly TRBD2 on 6 matching bases. The germline V and J ends were trimmed by 5 bases and 0 bases, with 17 bases remaining between them. The CDR3 sequence is 16 residues long. Germline V gene data show CDR1 as SGHNT and CDR2 as YENEEA. The entire variable domain, with the rest obtained from reference TRBV11-3 and TRBJ2-7, is as follows: EAGVVQSPRYKIIEKKQPVAFWCNPISGHNTLYWYLQNLGQGPELLIRYENEEAVDDSQLPKDRFSAERLKGVDSTLKIQPAELGDSAVYLCASSPTPGESSYEQYFGPGTRLTVT.

On this clonotype: Just one base apart from a much larger clone, this may be a read error. V and J are TRBV30 and TRBJ1-4; D is unclear. The CDR3 covers 17 residues. In germline, CDR1 is GTSNPN, CDR2 SVGIG (reference sequence). The V and J ends lost 4 bases and 8 bases respectively, with 26 bases between them. The CDR3 sequence is CAWNGIRRNGVEEKLFF. CDR3 coding DNA: TGTGCCTGGAATGGAATCCGGCGGAATGGGGTCGAGGAAAAACTGTTTTTT.

This clonotype was observed once. The chain carries TRBV28 and TRBJ1-3, with 7 bases fitting TRBD1. The V gene end was trimmed by 6 bases and the J gene end by 0 bases; junction bases not matched to a gene: 8. This CDR3 comprises 16 residues. In germline, CDR1 is MDHEN, CDR2 SYDVKM. The CDR3 region has the DNA TGTGCCAGCAGGTCCCCCAGGGGGAGCTCTGGAAACACCATATATTTT. This sequence encodes CASRSPRGSSGNTIYF.

This clonotype was recorded many times. The chain recombines TRBV5-1 with TRBJ2-1; D possibly uses TRBD1 or TRBD2 (6 bases each). The CDR3 runs to 15 residues. CDR1 and CDR2 from the germline V gene are SGHRS and YFSETQ. V was pared by 0 bases and J by 3 bases, with 10 bases between. The CDR3, as DNA: TGCGCCAGCAGCTTGGCGGGGGCGTTCTACAATGAGCAGTTCTTC. Its translation is CASSLAGAFYNEQFF.

V gene TRBV20-1 combines with J gene TRBJ1-2, with 7 bases matching TRBD1. The J segment lost 2 bases and the V segment lost 4 bases, leaving 10 bases of the junction unmatched. Germline CDR1 reads DFQATT; CDR2 reads SNEGSKA (reference sequence). The CDR3 loop spans 15 amino acids. This CDR3 reads CSATSGGLANYGYTF. For the CDR3, the DNA is TGCAGTGCTACATCAGGGGGACTCGCCAACTATGGCTACACCTTC.

The V call is TRBV20-1, the J call TRBJ2-1; TRBD2 agrees at 11 bases. CDR3 length equals 16 residues. Germline assignment: CDR1 DFQATT and CDR2 SNEGSKA (reference sequence). Trimming took 1 base from V and 7 from J; bases not matched to a gene: 9. The CDR3: CSARGLAGGLWNEQFF. In DNA, the CDR3 is TGCAGTGCTAGAGGGCTAGCGGGAGGTCTTTGGAATGAGCAGTTCTTC.

This clonotype was found a few times. The rearrangement links TRBV20-1 to TRBJ1-6; D is unresolved. V was pared by 6 bases and J by 0 bases, with 18 bases between. The CDR3 has 17 amino acids. Germline CDR1 DFQATT, CDR2 SNEGSKA (reference sequence). The CDR3 DNA follows: TGCAGTGCCTTTACAATCCAGTCGAGCTCCTATAATTCACCCCTCCACTTT. Its protein product is CSAFTIQSSSYNSPLHF.

There are a few counts of this clonotype. The genes are TRBV7-2 and TRBJ1-1; D is possibly TRBD1 (5 bases). Germline values: CDR1 SGHTA, CDR2 FQGNSA. Trimming left V 6 bases short and J 2 bases short, with 19 bases between. The CDR3 is 16 residues long. This chain's CDR3 is CASRTRKEGSNTEAFF. The CDR3, as DNA: TGTGCCAGCAGAACCCGGAAGGAGGGGAGTAACACTGAAGCTTTCTTT. Full variable domain (rest looked up from reference TRBV7-2 and TRBJ1-1): GAGVSQSPSNKVTEKGKDVELRCDPISGHTALYWYRQSLGQGLEFLIYFQGNSAPDKSGLPSDRFSAERTGGSVSTLTIQRTQQEDSAVYLCASRTRKEGSNTEAFFGQGTRLTVV.

This clonotype came up a few times. The V and J genes are TRBV3-1 and TRBJ2-2; the D is unclear. The CDR3 loop spans 16 amino acids. From germline, CDR1 is LGHDT and CDR2 YNNKEL (reference sequence). V lost 4 bases and J lost 0, with 12 bases in between. Here the CDR3 DNA reads TGTGCCAGCAGCCGTTCGCCCGGCTCGAACACCGGGGAGCTGTTTTTT. Translated: CASSRSPGSNTGELFF.

This clonotype has a handful of counts. The V call is TRBV6-2 or TRBV6-3, the J call TRBJ2-2; a possible D gene is TRBD1 (5 bases). In germline, CDR1 is MNHEY, CDR2 SVGEGT. This CDR3 contains 18 residues. V lost 4 bases and J lost 0, with 18 bases in between. The CDR3 DNA reads TGTGCCAGCAGTTCCCGACGACAGCTTTTCGCGAACACCGGGGAGCTGTTTTTT. This sequence encodes CASSSRRQLFANTGELFF.

V and J are TRBV6-2 or TRBV6-3 and TRBJ2-7; D not resolved. The CDR3 length is 15 residues. Trimming cost V 6 bases and J 0 bases, with 15 bases left between them. Germline V gene data show CDR1 as MNHEY and CDR2 as SVGEGT. Here the CDR3 DNA reads TGTGCCAGCAGCCCCAGTAGGGCTAGCTCCTACGAGCAGTACTTC. Its protein product is CASSPSRASSYEQYF.

This clonotype was seen a few times. An end of the junction does not agree with germline; a read error may underlie this. The V gene is TRBV24-1, the J gene TRBJ2-1, with 8 nucleotides matching TRBD1. Germline V gene data show CDR1 as KGHDR and CDR2 as SFDVKD. The CDR3 is 17 amino acids. Written as DNA, the CDR3 is TGTGCCATCAGTGACCCACCAGGACAGGGTGGGGACAATGAGCAGTTCTTC. Translated, it gives CAISDPPGQGGDNEQFF.

The sample holds a few counts of this clonotype. The chain joins TRBV18 to TRBJ1-5; D might be TRBD1 (5 bases). Germline V gene lookup returns CDR1 KGHSH and CDR2 LQKENI. The length of the CDR3 is 15 residues. V lost 2 bases and J lost 3, with 11 bases in between. CDR3 amino acids: CASSPTPGDNQPQHF. Here the CDR3 DNA reads TGTGCCAGCTCACCAACGCCGGGGGACAATCAGCCCCAGCATTTT.

This clonotype was counted only a few times. This chain links TRBV5-1 with TRBJ2-5, with D possibly being TRBD2 (6 bases). The CDR3 totals 17 residues. V gave up 0 bases and J gave up 4 bases, with 19 bases separating them. Germline V gene sequence: CDR1 SGHRS, CDR2 YFSETQ. The DNA for the CDR3 is TGCGCCAGCAGCTTGGCCGGGGCGCATGGAGGGCGAGAGACCCAGTACTTC. This sequence encodes CASSLAGAHGGRETQYF.

This clonotype was counted many times. The rearrangement joins TRBV7-2 to TRBJ2-1; D is uncertain. Trimming cost V 3 bases and J 5 bases, with 8 bases left between them. The V gene's germline CDR1 is SGHTA and CDR2 FQGNSA. CDR3 length: 13 residues. CDR3 sequence reads: CASSFVGNNEQFF. The CDR3 DNA sequence: TGTGCCAGCAGCTTCGTCGGAAACAATGAGCAGTTCTTC.

There are many counts of this clonotype. CDR3 sequence reads: CSVEGTGSNYGYTF. The CDR3 coding sequence is TGCAGCGTCGAGGGGACAGGCTCCAACTATGGCTACACCTTC. The gene calls are TRBV29-1 and TRBJ1-2; 8 bases agree with TRBD1. The CDR3 sequence is 14 residues long. The germline gives CDR1 SQVTM, CDR2 ANQGSEA. V dropped 6 bases and J dropped 2; count of bases not matched to a gene: 8.

This chain uses TRBV6-1 with TRBJ2-3; D is possibly TRBD1 (5 bases). The CDR3 has 16 amino acids. Trimming shortened V by 0 bases and J by 2 bases, and 12 bases separated the two germline ends. CDR1 is MNHNS, CDR2 SASEGT, per germline. CDR3 loop: CASSEAGRRITDTQYF. The CDR3 DNA reads as TGTGCCAGCAGTGAAGCGGGGCGAAGGATCACAGATACGCAGTATTTT.

In its sample, this clonotype was seen many times. The V call is TRBV15, the J call TRBJ1-2; the match to TRBD1 covers 9 bases. The germline V gene encodes CDR1 LNHNV and CDR2 YYDKDF (reference sequence). The ends lost 6 bases at V and 1 base at J; junction bases unmatched: 6. The CDR3 spans 15 residues. Here the CDR3 DNA reads TGTGCCACCAGAACCGGACAGGGGTTTAACTATGGCTACACCTTC. Its protein product is CATRTGQGFNYGYTF.

The rearrangement uses TRBV29-1 and TRBJ2-5; D remains ambiguous. Germline V gene lookup returns CDR1 SQVTM and CDR2 ANQGSEA. The germline V and J ends were trimmed by 4 bases and 5 bases, with 14 bases remaining between them. The CDR3 is made up of 13 amino acids. CDR3 in DNA: TGCAGCGTTGCTTTGCGAAATATCGAGACCCAGTACTTC. It is translated as CSVALRNIETQYF. Combining the CDR3 with reference TRBV29-1 and TRBJ2-5 gives the whole variable domain SAVISQKPSRDICQRGTSLTIQCQVDSQVTMMFWYRQQPGQSLTLIATANQGSEATYESGFVIDKFPISRPNLTFSTLTVSNMSPEDSSIYLCSVALRNIETQYFGPGTRLLVL.

On this clonotype itself: A much larger clone lies one base from this, so it may be a read error. The gene calls are TRBV7-2 and TRBJ2-1; D unresolved. The V end was cut by 4 bases, the J end by 10 bases, with 23 bases between. This CDR3 spans 16 amino acids. Germline V CDR1 and CDR2: SGHTA, FQGNSA. CDR3 in amino acids: CASSSQGTVSSYEQFF. The CDR3 DNA reads TGTGCCAGCAGCTCCCAAGGAACGGTGAGCTCCTACGAGCAGTTCTTC.

This clonotype has ten or more counts. The chain joins TRBV9 to TRBJ1-2; a weak D match, TRBD1 (5 bases). The V and J ends lost 0 bases and 7 bases respectively, with 16 bases between them. The germline gives CDR1 SGDLS, CDR2 YYNGEE. The length of the CDR3 is 15 residues. Here the CDR3 DNA reads TGTGCCAGCAGCGTAGTCGACGTTCAGGGTGCTGGCTACACCTTC. Amino acid sequence: CASSVVDVQGAGYTF. Together with reference TRBV9 and TRBJ1-2, the CDR3 gives the full variable domain: DSGVTQTPKHLITATGQRVTLRCSPRSGDLSVYWYQQSLDQGLQFLIQYYNGEERAKGNILERFSAQQFPDLHSELNLSSLELGDSALYFCASSVVDVQGAGYTFGSGTRLTVV.